This is a list of T cell receptor beta chains from one sample in a study of preoperative IRX-2 immunotherapy in early breast cancer. Sequenced by immunoSEQ multiplex PCR; TCRdb stores in-frame clones only, minus some. The table has under 35,000 clones, approximately 83% seen once. The sample was taken from a patient treated with IRX-2 immunotherapy. These receptors all come from a human donor with breast cancer. Both conserved end residues are part of each CDR3. Fields, in order: J gene, D gene, V gene, clone size, CDR3 protein, CDR3 DNA. D genes are given only for firm matches. Size tells how often a clone was seen (once, few, many) or the class of an expanded clone, and some rows leave it out.

TRBJ2-2	TRBD1	TRBV19	once	CASSITGAGELFF	TGTGCCAGTAGTATTACAGGGGCCGGGGAGCTGTTTTTT
TRBJ1-6	NA	TRBV7-1	NA	CASSLPLTLINSPLHF	TGTGCCAGCAGCTTACCCCTAACCCTCATCAATTCACCCCTCCACTTT
TRBJ1-1	NA	TRBV11-3	NA	CASSLVIRNTEAFF	TGTGCCAGCAGCTTAGTAATCAGGAACACTGAAGCTTTCTTT
TRBJ1-2	NA	TRBV6-8	NA	CASSTGFRGYTF	TGTGCCAGCAGTACGGGGTTTCGTGGCTACACCTTC
TRBJ1-1	TRBD1	TRBV6-8	NA	CASTDRGETEAFF	TGTGCCAGCACGGACAGGGGGGAAACTGAAGCTTTCTTT
TRBJ1-2	TRBD1	TRBV28	NA	CASGQGAKGYTF	TGTGCCAGCGGCCAGGGGGCGAAAGGCTACACCTTC
TRBJ1-6	NA	TRBV6-8	NA	CASRTNVSGKHNSPLHF	TGTGCCAGCAGAACGAACGTGTCAGGGAAACACAATTCACCCCTCCACTTT
TRBJ1-2	TRBD1	TRBV7-6	NA	CASSPGQGWRNPSF	TGTGCCAGCAGCCCCGGACAGGGATGGAGGAATCCATCCTTC
TRBJ1-6	NA	TRBV14	NA	CASSQDGAWNSPLHF	TGTGCCAGCAGCCAAGACGGGGCCTGGAATTCACCCCTCCACTTT
TRBJ2-5	NA	TRBV6-8	NA	CATLWGTGKTQYF	TGTGCCACCCTCTGGGGAACAGGGAAAACCCAGTACTTC
TRBJ2-3	NA	TRBV7-1	NA	CASSLDLGSTDTQYF	TGTGCCAGCAGCTTAGATCTAGGTAGCACAGATACGCAGTATTTT
TRBJ1-6	NA	TRBV28	NA	CASRPRRGSPLHF	TGTGCCAGCAGGCCACGACGGGGTTCACCCCTCCACTTT
TRBJ2-7	NA	TRBV7-1	NA	CASSSLRESEQYF	TGTGCCAGCAGCTCCCTACGGGAGAGTGAGCAGTACTTC
TRBJ1-2	NA	TRBV6-7	NA	CASRPGRFFAIGYTF	TGTGCCAGCCGCCCGGGGCGGTTTTTTGCTATCGGCTACACCTTT
TRBJ2-6	NA	TRBV7-1	NA	CASSGGRYSGANVLTF	TGTGCCAGCAGCGGAGGACGCTACTCTGGGGCCAACGTCCTGACTTTC
TRBJ2-5	TRBD1	TRBV11-3	NA	CASSSQGASKETQYF	TGTGCCAGCAGCTCGCAGGGGGCCTCAAAAGAGACCCAGTACTTC